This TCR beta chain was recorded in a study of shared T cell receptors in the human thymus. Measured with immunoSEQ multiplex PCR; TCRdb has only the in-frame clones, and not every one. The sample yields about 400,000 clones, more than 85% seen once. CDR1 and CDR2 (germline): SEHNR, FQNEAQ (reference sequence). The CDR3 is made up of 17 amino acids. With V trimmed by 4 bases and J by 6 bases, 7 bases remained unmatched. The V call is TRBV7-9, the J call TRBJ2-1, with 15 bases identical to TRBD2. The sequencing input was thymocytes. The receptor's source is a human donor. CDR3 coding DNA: TGTGCCAGCAGCTCGAACGGGACTAGCGGGAGGCCCAATGAGCAGTTCTTC. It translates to CASSSNGTSGRPNEQFF.